The TCR beta chain described here comes from a study of blood T cells in healthy people across ages. PCR was performed a second time for 7 to 11 cycles using a sample-barcoded 5' primer and a J-beta primer mix. TCRdb reprocessed the 5' RACE reads with MiXCR, giving one entry per CDR3 protein. The data contain about 640,000 distinct CDR3 sequences, around three fifths of them singletons. Extracted total RNA amounted to at least 5.5 micrograms for each sample. The germline V gene encodes CDR1 SQVTM and CDR2 ANQGSEA. This CDR3 comprises 13 residues. V lost 4 bases and J 7 bases, leaving 17 bases between the germline ends.

The clonotype was recovered from a man aged 60 to 69 in good health. This rearrangement joins TRBV29-1 to TRBJ2-7; perhaps TRBD1 as D (6 bases). The sample taken for sequencing was blood. In DNA, the CDR3 is TGCAGCGTTGCGTTGGCAGGGGCTTGGGAGCAGTACTTC. Its protein product is CSVALAGAWEQYF.